The clone carrying this T cell receptor (beta chain) was picked up a small number of times. Its matching antigen is unknown. The data are from a study of T cell repertoires in cytomegalovirus infection. Study-level points and caveats: Ex vivo, HLA-C-restricted CMV-specific TCR beta clonotypes prevailed over the rest of the response.

TCRdb called the reads again in MiXCR, with one record for every CDR3 protein. The sample lists 250,000 to 350,000 distinct CDR3 sequences, about 25% seen once, with approximately 15% in the top ten. Germline trimming cut 4 bases from V and 6 bases from J; bases unmatched to any gene: 5. The CDR3 is 14 amino acids. Germline values: CDR1 SGHTA, CDR2 FQGNSA. The clonotype was recovered from a human donor in good health (CMV status not recorded). Some clones in this sample may be carry-over from other donors' samples. The V call is TRBV7-2, the J call TRBJ2-1; TRBD1 aligns across 8 bases. Sequenced: PBMCs. The CDR3 loop reads CASSWGTGINEQFF. The CDR3 DNA is TGTGCCAGCAGCTGGGGGACAGGCATCAATGAGCAGTTCTTC.